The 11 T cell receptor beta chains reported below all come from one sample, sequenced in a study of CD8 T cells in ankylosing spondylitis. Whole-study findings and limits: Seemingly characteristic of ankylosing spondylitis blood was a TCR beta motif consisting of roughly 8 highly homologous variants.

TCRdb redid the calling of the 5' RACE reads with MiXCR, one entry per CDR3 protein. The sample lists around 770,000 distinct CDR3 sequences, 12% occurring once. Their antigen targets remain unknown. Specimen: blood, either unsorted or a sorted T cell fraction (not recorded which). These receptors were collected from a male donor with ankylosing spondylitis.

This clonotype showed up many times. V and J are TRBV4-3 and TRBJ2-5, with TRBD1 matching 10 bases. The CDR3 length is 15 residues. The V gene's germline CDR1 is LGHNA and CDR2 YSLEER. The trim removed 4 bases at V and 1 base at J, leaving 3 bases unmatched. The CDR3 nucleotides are TGCGCCAGCAGCCCCTGGACAGGGGGCCAAGAGACCCAGTACTTC. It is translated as CASSPWTGGQETQYF.

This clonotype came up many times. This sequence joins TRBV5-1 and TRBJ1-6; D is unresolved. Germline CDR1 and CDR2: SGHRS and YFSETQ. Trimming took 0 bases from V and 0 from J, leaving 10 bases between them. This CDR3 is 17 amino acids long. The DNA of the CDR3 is TGCGCCAGCAGCTTGGAAGGTGGGAGCTCCTATAATTCACCCCTCCACTTT. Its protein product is CASSLEGGSSYNSPLHF. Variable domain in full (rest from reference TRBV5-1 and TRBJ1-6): KAGVTQTPRYLIKTRGQQVTLSCSPISGHRSVSWYQQTPGQGLQFLFEYFSETQRNKGNFPGRFSGRQFSNSRSEMNVSTLELGDSALYLCASSLEGGSSYNSPLHFGNGTRLTVT.

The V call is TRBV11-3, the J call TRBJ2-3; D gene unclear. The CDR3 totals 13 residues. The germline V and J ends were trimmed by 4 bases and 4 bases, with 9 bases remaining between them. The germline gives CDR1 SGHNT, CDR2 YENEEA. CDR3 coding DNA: TGTGCCAGCAGCTACTTTGGTGCAGATACGCAGTATTTT. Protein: CASSYFGADTQYF.

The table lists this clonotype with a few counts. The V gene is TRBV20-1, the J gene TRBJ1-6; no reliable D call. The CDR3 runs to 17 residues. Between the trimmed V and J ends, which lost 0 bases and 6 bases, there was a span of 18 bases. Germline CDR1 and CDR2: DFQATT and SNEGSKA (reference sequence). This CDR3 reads CSARDPVRLSLNSPLHF. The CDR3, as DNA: TGCAGTGCTAGAGATCCGGTGAGGCTATCACTTAATTCACCCCTCCACTTT.

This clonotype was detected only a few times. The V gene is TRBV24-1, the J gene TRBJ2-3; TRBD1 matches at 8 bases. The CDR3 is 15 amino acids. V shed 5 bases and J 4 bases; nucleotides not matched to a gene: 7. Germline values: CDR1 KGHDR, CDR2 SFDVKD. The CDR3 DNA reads TGTGCCACCAGTGGAGCGGCAGGGGGCCCAGATACGCAGTATTTT. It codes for CATSGAAGGPDTQYF.

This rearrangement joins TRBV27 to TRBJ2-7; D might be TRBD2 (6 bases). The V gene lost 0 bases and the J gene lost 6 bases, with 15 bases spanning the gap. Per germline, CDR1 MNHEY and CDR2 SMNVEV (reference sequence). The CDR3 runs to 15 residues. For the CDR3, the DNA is TGTGCCAGCAGTTTATCTTTCGGGAGCCGTTCCGAGCAGTACTTC. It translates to CASSLSFGSRSEQYF.

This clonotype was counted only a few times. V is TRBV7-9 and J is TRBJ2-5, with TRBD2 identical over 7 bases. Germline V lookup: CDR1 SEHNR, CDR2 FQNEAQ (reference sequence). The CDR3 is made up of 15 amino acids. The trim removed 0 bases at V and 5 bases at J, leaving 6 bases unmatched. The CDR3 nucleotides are TGTGCCAGCAGCTTAGCAACCGGGGGAGGGGAGACCCAGTACTTC. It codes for CASSLATGGGETQYF.

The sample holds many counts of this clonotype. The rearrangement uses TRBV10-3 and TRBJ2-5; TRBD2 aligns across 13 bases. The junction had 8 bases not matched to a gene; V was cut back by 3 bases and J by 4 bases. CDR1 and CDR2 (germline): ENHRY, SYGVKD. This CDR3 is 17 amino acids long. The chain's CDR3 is CAISESRTSGGPETQYF. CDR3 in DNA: TGTGCCATCAGTGAATCAAGGACTAGCGGGGGCCCAGAGACCCAGTACTTC.

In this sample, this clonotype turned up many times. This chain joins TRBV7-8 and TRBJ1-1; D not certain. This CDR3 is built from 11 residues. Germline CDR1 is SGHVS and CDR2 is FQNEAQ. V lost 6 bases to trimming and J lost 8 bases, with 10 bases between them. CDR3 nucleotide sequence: TGTGCCAGCAGTCACCGGGCCGAAGCTTTCTTT. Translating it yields CASSHRAEAFF.

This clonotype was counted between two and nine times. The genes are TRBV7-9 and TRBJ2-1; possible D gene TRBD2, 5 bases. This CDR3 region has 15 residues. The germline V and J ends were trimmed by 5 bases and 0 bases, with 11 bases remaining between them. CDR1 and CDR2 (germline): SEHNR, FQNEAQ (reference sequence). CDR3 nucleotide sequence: TGTGCCAGCAGCCGACGGGAAGGCTCCTACAATGAGCAGTTCTTC. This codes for CASSRREGSYNEQFF.

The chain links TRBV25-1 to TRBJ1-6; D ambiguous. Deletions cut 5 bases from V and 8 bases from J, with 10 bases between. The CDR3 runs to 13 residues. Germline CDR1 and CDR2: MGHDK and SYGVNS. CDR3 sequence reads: CASSLQPDSPLHF. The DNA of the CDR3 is TGTGCCAGCAGTTTACAGCCTGATTCACCCCTCCACTTT. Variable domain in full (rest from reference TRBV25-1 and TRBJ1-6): EADIYQTPRYLVIGTGKKITLECSQTMGHDKMYWYQQDPGMELHLIHYSYGVNSTEKGDLSSESTVSRIRTEHFPLTLESARPSHTSQYLCASSLQPDSPLHFGNGTRLTVT.